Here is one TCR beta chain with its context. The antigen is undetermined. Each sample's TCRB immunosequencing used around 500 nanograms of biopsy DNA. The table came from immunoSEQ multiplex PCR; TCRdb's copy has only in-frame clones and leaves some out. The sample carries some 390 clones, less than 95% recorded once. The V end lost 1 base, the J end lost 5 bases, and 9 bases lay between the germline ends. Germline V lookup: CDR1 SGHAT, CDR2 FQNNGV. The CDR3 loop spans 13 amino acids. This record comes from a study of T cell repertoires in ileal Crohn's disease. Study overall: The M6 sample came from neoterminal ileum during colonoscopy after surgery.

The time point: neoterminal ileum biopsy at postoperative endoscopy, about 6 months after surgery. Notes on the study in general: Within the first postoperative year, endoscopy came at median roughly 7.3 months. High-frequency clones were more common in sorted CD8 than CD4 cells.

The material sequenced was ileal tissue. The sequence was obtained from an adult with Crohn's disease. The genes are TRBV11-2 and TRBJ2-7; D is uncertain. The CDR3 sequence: CASSLGYGDEQYF. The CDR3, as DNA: TGTGCCAGCAGCTTAGGGTATGGGGACGAGCAGTACTTC. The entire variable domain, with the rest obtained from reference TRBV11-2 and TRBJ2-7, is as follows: EAGVAQSPRYKIIEKRQSVAFWCNPISGHATLYWYQQILGQGPKLLIQFQNNGVVDDSQLPKDRFSAERLKGVDSTLKIQPAKLEDSAVYLCASSLGYGDEQYFGPGTRLTVT.